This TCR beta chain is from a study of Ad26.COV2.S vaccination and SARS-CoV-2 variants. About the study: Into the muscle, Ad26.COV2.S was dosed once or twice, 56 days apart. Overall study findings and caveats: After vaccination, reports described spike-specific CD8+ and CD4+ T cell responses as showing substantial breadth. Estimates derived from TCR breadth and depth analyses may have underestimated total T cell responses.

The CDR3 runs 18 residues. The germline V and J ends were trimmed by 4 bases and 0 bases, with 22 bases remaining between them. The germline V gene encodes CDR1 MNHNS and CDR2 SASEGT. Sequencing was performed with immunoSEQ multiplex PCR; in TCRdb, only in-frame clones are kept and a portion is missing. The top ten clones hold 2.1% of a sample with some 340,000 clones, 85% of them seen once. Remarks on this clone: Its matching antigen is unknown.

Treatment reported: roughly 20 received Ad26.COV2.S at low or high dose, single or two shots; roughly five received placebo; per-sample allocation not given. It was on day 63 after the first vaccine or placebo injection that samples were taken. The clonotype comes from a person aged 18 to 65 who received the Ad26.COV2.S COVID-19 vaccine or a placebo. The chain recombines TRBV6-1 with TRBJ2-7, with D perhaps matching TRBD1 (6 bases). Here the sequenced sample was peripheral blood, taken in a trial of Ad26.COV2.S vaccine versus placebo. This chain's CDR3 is CASSVARSWTALSYEQYF. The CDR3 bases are TGTGCCAGCAGTGTCGCTCGGAGCTGGACAGCGCTCTCCTACGAGCAGTACTTC.